The 30 T cell receptor beta chains below all came from one sample that was sequenced in a study of blood T cell repertoires in COVID-19. Assay used: immunoSEQ multiplex PCR; TCRdb lists only in-frame clones, some missing. The table lists about 200,000 clones, 65% to 90% of them singletons. What was sequenced was peripheral blood. These receptors were collected from a man in his forties or fifties with active or convalescent COVID-19.

This chain uses TRBV7-9 with TRBJ2-3; 8 positions match TRBD1. The CDR3 length is 14 residues. V dropped 4 bases and J dropped 6; count of bases not matched to a gene: 6. The germline V gene encodes CDR1 SEHNR and CDR2 FQNEAQ (reference sequence). The CDR3 reads CASSSGQAGDTQYF. As DNA, the CDR3 is TGTGCCAGCAGCTCGGGACAGGCAGGGGATACGCAGTATTTT.

In its sample, this clone was seen once. The rearrangement joins TRBV5-8 to TRBJ1-1, with no clear D. CDR1 and CDR2 (germline): SGHTS, YDEGEE. V shed 3 bases and J shed 6 bases, with 15 bases lying between them. There are 14 residues in the CDR3. CDR3 loop: CASSSPRRSPEAFF. The CDR3 DNA sequence: TGTGCCAGCAGCTCCCCCCGGAGATCCCCTGAAGCTTTCTTT.

V usage is TRBV2 and J usage is TRBJ1-6, with 8 nucleotides matching TRBD1. The germline V gene has CDR1 SNHLY and CDR2 FYNNEI. The CDR3 runs 16 residues. With 3 bases clipped from V and 5 bases from J, the junction kept 6 bases outside the gene matches. The CDR3 protein is CASSDLGQVNNSPLHF. The CDR3 DNA is TGTGCCAGCAGTGATTTGGGACAGGTCAATAATTCACCCCTCCACTTT.

This rearrangement joins TRBV28 to TRBJ1-6; 7 positions match TRBD1. Germline V gene data show CDR1 as MDHEN and CDR2 as SYDVKM. Germline trimming cut 8 bases from V and 0 bases from J; bases unmatched to any gene: 7. This CDR3 has 16 amino acids. CDR3 bases: TGTGCCAGCGGCTACAGGGGAGTCTCCTATAATTCACCCCTCCACTTT. As protein: CASGYRGVSYNSPLHF.

The gene calls are TRBV19 and TRBJ1-1; 10 bases are a match to TRBD1. V shed 7 bases and J 6 bases; nucleotides not matched to a gene: 8. CDR1 is LNHDA and CDR2 is SQIVND in the germline V gene (reference sequence). CDR3 length equals 14 residues. CDR3 region: CASTLTGGNPEAFF. CDR3 coding DNA: TGTGCCAGTACCCTGACAGGGGGCAACCCTGAAGCTTTCTTT.

The chain recombines TRBV28 with TRBJ2-3; TRBD2 aligns across 9 bases. Germline V gene sequence: CDR1 MDHEN, CDR2 SYDVKM. J lost 5 bases, V lost 6 bases, and 6 bases had no gene match. The CDR3 is 14 residues long. The CDR3 DNA follows: TGTGCCAGCAGCCGCGGGGGGGCCCTAGATACGCAGTATTTT. Protein product: CASSRGGALDTQYF.

The chain employs TRBV7-8 and TRBJ1-5, with D maybe TRBD1 (6 bases). Looked up from germline, CDR1 is SGHVS and CDR2 is FQNEAQ. V was cut by 2 bases and J by 3 bases, with 11 bases left in between. This CDR3 contains 15 residues. This chain's CDR3 is CASSLNRVLNQPQHF. The CDR3 coding sequence is TGTGCCAGCAGCTTAAACAGGGTCCTCAATCAGCCCCAGCATTTT.

This rearrangement joins TRBV5-8 to TRBJ1-4; the D is unclear. The CDR3 runs 14 residues. The germline CDR1 and CDR2 sequences are SGHTS and YDEGEE. Trimming stripped 0 bases from V and 4 bases from J, with 7 bases between. The CDR3 here is CASSLGQYNEKLFF. Written as DNA, the CDR3 is TGTGCCAGCAGCTTGGGGCAGTATAATGAAAAACTGTTTTTT.

The V call is TRBV25-1, the J call TRBJ2-3; D gene unclear. The CDR3 is made up of 13 amino acids. The V gene's germline CDR1 is MGHDK and CDR2 SYGVNS. Trimming shortened V by 5 bases and J by 0 bases, and 6 bases separated the two germline ends. For the CDR3, the DNA is TGTGCCAGCAGTACCGGGAGCACAGATACGCAGTATTTT. This gives the protein CASSTGSTDTQYF.

This clone occurred a few times. The chain combines TRBV18 with TRBJ1-6; no clear D gene. The CDR3 runs 15 residues. Germline loops: CDR1 KGHSH, CDR2 LQKENI. Deletions cut 2 bases from V and 7 bases from J, with 12 bases between. The chain's CDR3 is CASSPSGPINSPLHF. The CDR3 DNA is TGTGCCAGCTCACCAAGTGGGCCTATCAATTCACCCCTCCACTTT.

The J gene is TRBJ2-2, the V gene TRBV5-4; D is unclear. V was cut by 4 bases and J by 3 bases, with 4 bases left in between. Germline CDR1 SGHNT, CDR2 YYREEE (reference sequence). The CDR3 is made up of 12 amino acids. CDR3 amino acids: CASSRDTGELFF. The CDR3 DNA reads TGTGCCAGCAGCCGTGACACCGGGGAGCTGTTTTTT.

The chain joins TRBV5-1 to TRBJ1-1, with a possible D match to TRBD1 (6 bases). V was shortened by 6 bases and J by 5 bases, with 17 bases between the two germline ends. This CDR3 has 14 residues. The germline V gene has CDR1 SGHRS and CDR2 YFSETQ. In DNA, the CDR3 is TGCGCCAGCACCATAGGGGGGGCGCAGACTGAAGCTTTCTTT. It codes for CASTIGGAQTEAFF. Combining the CDR3 with reference TRBV5-1 and TRBJ1-1 gives the whole variable domain KAGVTQTPRYLIKTRGQQVTLSCSPISGHRSVSWYQQTPGQGLQFLFEYFSETQRNKGNFPGRFSGRQFSNSRSEMNVSTLELGDSALYLCASTIGGAQTEAFFGQGTRLTVV.

This clone was counted only a few times. The chain joins TRBV7-9 to TRBJ1-5, with TRBD1 matching 10 bases. The CDR3 spans 16 residues. Germline V gives CDR1 SEHNR, CDR2 FQNEAQ (reference sequence). The V and J ends lost 0 bases and 6 bases, in that order; junction bases with no gene match: 5. The CDR3 DNA is TGTGCCAGCAGCTTAGCGGGACAGGGGATCGGTCAGCCCCAGCATTTT. Amino acid sequence: CASSLAGQGIGQPQHF.

V is TRBV7-9 and J is TRBJ1-5; TRBD1 matches 8 bases. The CDR3 totals 15 residues. The V gene end was trimmed by 3 bases and the J gene end by 5 bases; junction bases not matched to a gene: 6. CDR1 and CDR2 from the germline V gene are SEHNR and FQNEAQ (reference sequence). CDR3 in DNA: TGTGCCAGCAGCTTGCCCCGGGACAGGCATCAGCCCCAGCATTTT. Its translation is CASSLPRDRHQPQHF.

This clone was detected once. The chain employs TRBV7-9 and TRBJ1-6, with D maybe TRBD1 (6 bases). The V and J ends lost 4 bases and 7 bases respectively, with 17 bases between them. The CDR3 has 16 residues. Germline CDR1 reads SEHNR; CDR2 reads FQNEAQ (reference sequence). The CDR3 DNA is TGTGCCAGCAGCTCGAGCTCACAGGGTAGGAATTCACCCCTCCACTTT. Translating it yields CASSSSSQGRNSPLHF.

V and J are TRBV6-2 or TRBV6-3 and TRBJ2-1, with 8 nucleotides matching TRBD2. The CDR3 length is 15 residues. Trimming at V came to 3 bases and at J to 6 bases, leaving 7 bases not matched to a gene. Germline V gives CDR1 MNHEY, CDR2 SVGEGT. CDR3 protein: CASSYALAELNEQFF. The CDR3 DNA sequence: TGTGCCAGCAGTTATGCACTAGCGGAGCTCAATGAGCAGTTCTTC.

The V gene is TRBV9, the J gene TRBJ1-1; D is possibly TRBD1 (6 bases). Germline loops: CDR1 SGDLS, CDR2 YYNGEE. The CDR3 has 15 residues. V lost 0 bases, J lost 4 bases, and 13 bases lay in between. CDR3 loop: CASSVVGEGGTEAFF. The CDR3 DNA reads as TGTGCCAGCAGCGTAGTTGGGGAGGGGGGCACTGAAGCTTTCTTT.

The rearrangement joins TRBV9 to TRBJ2-2, with 10 positions matching TRBD2. Germline V CDR1 and CDR2: SGDLS, YYNGEE. The CDR3 length is 20 residues. The J segment lost 4 bases and the V segment lost 6 bases, leaving 21 bases of the junction unmatched. The CDR3, as DNA: TGTGCCAGCACCCGGGACGGCGGACTAGCGGCTATCTCGGGCACCGGGGAGCTGTTTTTT. This translates into CASTRDGGLAAISGTGELFF.

Only one count was recorded for this clone. The rearrangement uses TRBV19 and TRBJ1-4; D is possibly TRBD1 (5 bases). Germline values: CDR1 LNHDA, CDR2 SQIVND (reference sequence). The ends were cut back, 4 bases at V and 5 bases at J, with 20 bases in the middle. This CDR3 contains 17 residues. The CDR3 here is CASSTLQPRGLNEKLFF. The CDR3 DNA reads as TGTGCCAGTAGTACCCTACAGCCGCGGGGACTAAATGAAAAACTGTTTTTT.

This chain links TRBV29-1 with TRBJ2-2; TRBD2 matches at 13 bases. The CDR3 length is 15 residues. V shed 7 bases, J shed 6 bases, and the junction held 8 bases outside the gene matches. The germline gives CDR1 SQVTM, CDR2 ANQGSEA. Here the CDR3 reads CSATGGLAGAGELFF. Written as DNA, the CDR3 is TGCAGCGCCACTGGCGGACTAGCGGGGGCCGGGGAGCTGTTTTTT.

The gene calls are TRBV2 and TRBJ1-1; D ambiguous. The germline V and J ends were trimmed by 2 bases and 2 bases, with 6 bases remaining between them. The CDR3 totals 13 residues. The germline CDR1 and CDR2 sequences are SNHLY and FYNNEI. Written as DNA, the CDR3 is TGTGCCAGCAGTGAATCGGTAAACACTGAAGCTTTCTTT. It specifies CASSESVNTEAFF. Combining the CDR3 with reference TRBV2 and TRBJ1-1 gives the whole variable domain EPEVTQTPSHQVTQMGQEVILRCVPISNHLYFYWYRQILGQKVEFLVSFYNNEISEKSEIFDDQFSVERPDGSNFTLKIRSTKLEDSAMYFCASSESVNTEAFFGQGTRLTVV.

Comment on this clone: This CDR3 is also generated by other DNA sequences in the sample. V usage is TRBV7-2 and J usage is TRBJ2-7; no definite D call. The CDR3 covers 11 residues. The V gene's germline CDR1 is SGHTA and CDR2 FQGNSA. Trimming pared 4 bases from V and 3 bases from J, leaving 4 bases between. The CDR3 bases are TGTGCCAGCAGCTCCTACTACGAGCAGTACTTC. This gives the protein CASSSYYEQYF.

The gene calls are TRBV28 and TRBJ2-5, with 9 bases aligning to TRBD1. Per the germline V gene, CDR1 is MDHEN and CDR2 is SYDVKM. The CDR3 has 13 residues. V dropped 7 bases and J dropped 4; count of bases not matched to a gene: 4. CDR3 in DNA: TGTGCCAGCACACAGGGGGCAGGAGAGACCCAGTACTTC. It translates to CASTQGAGETQYF.

V gene TRBV5-5 combines with J gene TRBJ2-7, with 7 bases lining up with TRBD2. The germline V gene encodes CDR1 SGHKS and CDR2 YYEKEE (reference sequence). This CDR3 has 15 residues. Losses at the gene ends were 6 bases for V and 0 bases for J; bases not matched to a gene: 9. The CDR3 spells CASNPRGVSSYEQYF. CDR3 sequence (DNA): TGTGCCAGCAACCCACGGGGGGTAAGCTCCTACGAGCAGTACTTC.

V and J are TRBV2 and TRBJ2-5; D perhaps matches TRBD1 (6 bases). The V gene's germline CDR1 is SNHLY and CDR2 FYNNEI. Trimming removed 6 bases from V and 0 bases from J, with 11 bases in between. This CDR3 region has 14 residues. The CDR3 here is CASRYYRDQETQYF. For the CDR3, the DNA is TGTGCCAGCAGGTACTACAGGGACCAAGAGACCCAGTACTTC.

The chain joins TRBV28 to TRBJ1-3; TRBD1 matches 7 bases. J lost 4 bases, V lost 3 bases, and 3 bases had no gene match. Germline V gene data show CDR1 as MDHEN and CDR2 as SYDVKM. The CDR3 runs to 14 residues. CDR3 DNA sequence: TGTGCCAGCAGTTTCAGGGGGATCGGAAACACCATATATTTT. It translates to CASSFRGIGNTIYF.

This clone was seen more than once but under ten times. The V call is TRBV4-3, the J call TRBJ1-2, with D possibly being TRBD1 (6 bases). Looked up from germline, CDR1 is LGHNA and CDR2 is YSLEER. This CDR3 contains 15 residues. Trimming shortened V by 2 bases and J by 4 bases, and 14 bases separated the two germline ends. The CDR3 protein is CASSQLTGGGYGYTF. In DNA, the CDR3 is TGCGCCAGCAGCCAATTGACGGGGGGCGGCTATGGCTACACCTTC.

The rearrangement uses TRBV7-9 and TRBJ1-1, with 8 nucleotides matching TRBD1. Per the germline V gene, CDR1 is SEHNR and CDR2 is FQNEAQ (reference sequence). This CDR3 region has 14 residues. V trimming: 5 bases; J trimming: 4 bases; junction bases outside the gene matches: 6. This CDR3 is CASSPGQGRTEAFF. The CDR3 DNA reads TGTGCCAGCAGCCCCGGACAGGGACGCACTGAAGCTTTCTTT.

The V call is TRBV5-8, the J call TRBJ1-6; TRBD1 aligns across 10 bases. Trimming cost V 3 bases and J 14 bases; bases outside gene matches: 8. Germline CDR1 is SGHTS and CDR2 is YDEGEE. There are 14 residues in the CDR3. CDR3 nucleotide sequence: TGTGCCAGCAGCTCGGGGACAGGGGTGAGCACCCTCCACTTT. Its translation: CASSSGTGVSTLHF.

This clone was counted only a few times. The genes are TRBV19 and TRBJ1-2; 7 bases map to TRBD1. V dropped 7 bases and J dropped 2; count of bases not matched to a gene: 4. Germline assignment: CDR1 LNHDA and CDR2 SQIVND (reference sequence). CDR3 size: 13 residues. The DNA of the CDR3 is TGTGCCAGTAAATCGGACAGGAACTATGGCTACACCTTC. This sequence encodes CASKSDRNYGYTF.